This passage covers 3 T cell receptor beta chains from one sample sequenced in a study of blood T cell repertoires in COVID-19. Measured with immunoSEQ multiplex PCR; TCRdb has only the in-frame clones, and not every one. The repertoire holds approximately 100,000 clones, roughly 72% seen once, with around 6.3% in the top ten. The sequenced material came from peripheral blood. These receptors all come from an elderly man with acute or convalescent COVID-19.

V and J are TRBV5-5 and TRBJ2-5; 9 bases match TRBD2. The ends lost 2 bases at V and 4 bases at J; junction bases unmatched: 6. There are 15 residues in the CDR3. Germline V gene lookup returns CDR1 SGHKS and CDR2 YYEKEE (reference sequence). CDR3 nucleotide sequence: TGTGCCAGCAGCTTCGGACTAGCGCGGGGAGAGACCCAGTACTTC. This sequence encodes CASSFGLARGETQYF.

The rearrangement joins TRBV5-5 to TRBJ1-2, with TRBD1 as a possible D gene (5 bases). Trimming took 5 bases from V and 0 from J, leaving 14 bases between them. Germline CDR1 is SGHKS and CDR2 is YYEKEE (reference sequence). The CDR3 sequence is 15 residues long. For the CDR3, the DNA is TGTGCCAGCAGGGCTGTTACAGGTTCTAACTATGGCTACACCTTC. It translates to CASRAVTGSNYGYTF.

The chain is built from TRBV30 and TRBJ2-7; no clear D gene. The V end was cut by 1 base, the J end by 0 bases, with 7 bases between. Per germline, CDR1 GTSNPN and CDR2 SVGIG (reference sequence). The CDR3 loop spans 13 amino acids. In nucleotides, the CDR3 is TGTGCCTGGAGTGATGACAACTCCTACGAGCAGTACTTC. Translating it yields CAWSDDNSYEQYF. Full variable domain (missing parts from reference TRBV30 and TRBJ2-7): SQTIHQWPATLVQPVGSPLSLECTVEGTSNPNLYWYRQAAGRGLQLLFYSVGIGQISSEVPQNLSASRPQDRQFILSSKKLLLSDSGFYLCAWSDDNSYEQYFGPGTRLTVT.